The next 15 T cell receptor beta chains were all read from a single sample in a study of graft-versus-host responses after intestinal transplantation. What these receptors recognize is not known. Clones were read by immunoSEQ multiplex PCR, and TCRdb kept only the in-frame ones, dropping some. Among about 51,000 clones listed, approximately 88% were seen once. Here the sequenced sample was unstimulated CD4+ T cells sorted from spleen or lymph node cells, taken before transplant. These receptors came from a human donor who was the organ donor for an intestinal transplant.

This clone was seen a single time. The chain uses TRBV19 and TRBJ1-2; 8 bases are shared with TRBD1. After removal of 2 bases from V and 6 bases from J, the junction contained 5 bases not matched to a gene. The germline CDR1 and CDR2 sequences are LNHDA and SQIVND (reference sequence). The CDR3 has 14 residues. The chain's CDR3 is CASSIQQGVNGYTF. The CDR3 DNA sequence: TGTGCCAGTAGTATACAACAGGGGGTAAATGGCTACACCTTC.

CDR3 loop: CSVGGPVSSGNTIYF. The CDR3, as DNA: TGCAGCGTTGGGGGCCCCGTTAGCTCTGGAAACACCATATATTTT. The chain is built from TRBV29-1 and TRBJ1-3; TRBD1 might be the D (5 bases). Germline CDR1 and CDR2: SQVTM and ANQGSEA. Trimming took 4 bases from V and 0 from J, leaving 13 bases between them. The CDR3 runs to 15 residues.

The gene calls are TRBV7-8 and TRBJ2-7, with TRBD2 as a possible D gene (6 bases). V was trimmed by 5 bases and J by 7 bases, leaving 24 bases between them. The CDR3 spans 16 residues. Germline CDR1 and CDR2: SGHVS and FQNEAQ. The CDR3 spells CASSPYPGLTLREQYF. CDR3 bases: TGTGCCAGCAGCCCCTACCCGGGACTTACCCTACGTGAGCAGTACTTC. Complete variable domain (other parts from reference TRBV7-8 and TRBJ2-7): GAGVSQSPRYKVAKRGQDVALRCDPISGHVSLFWYQQALGQGPEFLTYFQNEAQLDKSGLPSDRFFAERPEGSVSTLKIQRTQQEDSAVYLCASSPYPGLTLREQYFGPGTRLTVT.

The V and J genes are TRBV2 and TRBJ2-2, with 10 positions matching TRBD2. The V gene end was trimmed by 1 base and the J gene end by 4 bases; junction bases not matched to a gene: 6. The CDR3 has 17 residues. CDR1 is SNHLY and CDR2 is FYNNEI in the germline V gene. The CDR3 DNA reads as TGTGCCAGCAGTGAAGTGAGTAGCGGGAGGCCCACCGGGGAGCTGTTTTTT. It codes for CASSEVSSGRPTGELFF.

This clone showed up just once. The chain recombines TRBV7-6 with TRBJ2-3, with 7 nucleotides matching TRBD1. Germline-derived CDR1 and CDR2 are SGHVS and FNYEAQ. The CDR3 has 16 residues. Trimming cost V 6 bases and J 2 bases; bases outside gene matches: 11. CDR3 nucleotides: TGTGCCAGCAGTCGTTATGGGGGACAGAACACAGATACGCAGTATTTT. Translating gives CASSRYGGQNTDTQYF.

V usage is TRBV2 and J usage is TRBJ2-1, with no clear D. The ends were cut back, 8 bases at V and 6 bases at J, with 17 bases in the middle. From germline, CDR1 is SNHLY and CDR2 FYNNEI. This CDR3 is built from 14 residues. CDR3 sequence: CASQSPDILNEQFF. CDR3 nucleotide sequence: TGTGCCAGCCAATCCCCCGACATCCTCAATGAGCAGTTCTTC. The full variable domain, completed using reference TRBV2 and TRBJ2-1, is EPEVTQTPSHQVTQMGQEVILRCVPISNHLYFYWYRQILGQKVEFLVSFYNNEISEKSEIFDDQFSVERPDGSNFTLKIRSTKLEDSAMYFCASQSPDILNEQFFGPGTRLTVL.

This clone has only one observation. The chain carries TRBV19 and TRBJ2-7; 9 bases align to TRBD2. CDR1 and CDR2 from the germline V gene are LNHDA and SQIVND (reference sequence). There are 14 residues in the CDR3. With 6 bases clipped from V and 4 bases from J, the junction kept 7 bases outside the gene matches. As DNA, the CDR3 is TGTGCCAGTAGAATGCGGGAGGGAACTTACGAGCAGTACTTC. Its translation: CASRMREGTYEQYF.

This CDR3 is CASSFYLTSGIGADTQYF. CDR3 nucleotides: TGCGCCAGCAGTTTCTACTTGACTAGCGGGATCGGGGCAGATACGCAGTATTTT. The chain couples TRBV5-1 to TRBJ2-3, with TRBD2 matching 11 bases. The CDR3 is 18 amino acids. CDR1 and CDR2 (germline): SGHRS, YFSETQ. Trimming removed 5 bases from V and 4 bases from J; junction bases left unmatched: 15.

This rearrangement joins TRBV6-6 to TRBJ1-3; D is perhaps TRBD1 (6 bases). Germline V gene sequence: CDR1 MNHNY, CDR2 SVGAGI (reference sequence). V was cut by 4 bases and J by 0 bases, with 13 bases left in between. The CDR3 is made up of 16 amino acids. CDR3 DNA sequence: TGTGCCAGCAGTTCCCCCTTAGGGGGCTCTGGAAACACCATATATTTT. Its protein product is CASSSPLGGSGNTIYF.

With respect to this clone: One junction end disagrees with the germline gene, perhaps due to a read error. CDR3 in DNA: TGTGCCAGCAGAGAAGGACAGGGGGGGCGCAATCAGCCCCAGCATTTT. Amino acids: CASREGQGGRNQPQHF. The genes are TRBV6-1 and TRBJ1-5, with 10 bases fitting TRBD1. The germline V gene has CDR1 MNHNS and CDR2 SASEGT. This CDR3 comprises 16 residues.

The chain links TRBV7-9 to TRBJ2-7, with D maybe TRBD2 (5 bases). The CDR3 length is 13 residues. Trimming pared 5 bases from V and 2 bases from J, leaving 10 bases between. CDR1 and CDR2 from the germline V gene are SEHNR and FQNEAQ (reference sequence). The CDR3 protein is CASSRGAAYEQYF. For the CDR3, the DNA is TGTGCCAGCAGCCGCGGAGCGGCCTACGAGCAGTACTTC.

The rearrangement joins TRBV2 to TRBJ2-7; D perhaps matches TRBD2 (7 bases). V dropped 7 bases and J dropped 0 bases, with 13 bases sitting between them. Germline lookup yields CDR1 SNHLY and CDR2 FYNNEI. CDR3 size: 14 residues. The CDR3 sequence: CASTRGRLSYEQYF. The CDR3 DNA reads as TGTGCCAGCACGCGGGGGCGGCTCTCCTACGAGCAGTACTTC.

Only one count was recorded for this clone. The V gene is TRBV19, the J gene TRBJ1-4, with 12 bases matching TRBD1. This CDR3 comprises 15 residues. V lost 9 bases to trimming and J lost 3 bases; unmatched junction nucleotides: 5. Germline V gene lookup returns CDR1 LNHDA and CDR2 SQIVND (reference sequence). CDR3 nucleotides: TGTGCCAGCACGCGGGACAGGGGGCCTAATGAAAAACTGTTTTTT. It translates to CASTRDRGPNEKLFF.

The genes are TRBV6-5 and TRBJ2-3, with a weak D call TRBD2 (5 bases). Trimming pared 2 bases from V and 10 bases from J, leaving 13 bases between. CDR1 and CDR2 from the germline V gene are MNHEY and SVGAGI. The CDR3 is 13 residues long. CDR3 DNA sequence: TGTGCCAGCAGTTACCAGGACTCCCGACCGCAGTATTTT. Translating it yields CASSYQDSRPQYF.

CDR3 sequence: CASSDVIKNIQYF. The CDR3 DNA sequence: TGCGCCAGCAGTGACGTTATCAAAAACATTCAGTACTTC. The V and J genes are TRBV10-2 and TRBJ2-4, with D hard to call. Germline CDR1 WSHSY, CDR2 SAAADI. The V end was cut by 3 bases, the J end by 3 bases, with 6 bases between. CDR3 size: 13 residues.